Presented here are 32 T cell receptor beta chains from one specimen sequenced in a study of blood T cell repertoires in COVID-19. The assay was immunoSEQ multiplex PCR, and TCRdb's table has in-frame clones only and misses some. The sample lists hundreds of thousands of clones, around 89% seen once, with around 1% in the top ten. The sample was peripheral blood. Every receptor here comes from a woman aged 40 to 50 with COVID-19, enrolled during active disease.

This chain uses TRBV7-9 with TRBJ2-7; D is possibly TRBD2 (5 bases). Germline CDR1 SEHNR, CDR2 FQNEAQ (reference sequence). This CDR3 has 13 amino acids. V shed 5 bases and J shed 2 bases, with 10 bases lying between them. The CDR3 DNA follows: TGTGCCAGCAGCCTGGACGGGACCTACGAGCAGTACTTC. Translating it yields CASSLDGTYEQYF.

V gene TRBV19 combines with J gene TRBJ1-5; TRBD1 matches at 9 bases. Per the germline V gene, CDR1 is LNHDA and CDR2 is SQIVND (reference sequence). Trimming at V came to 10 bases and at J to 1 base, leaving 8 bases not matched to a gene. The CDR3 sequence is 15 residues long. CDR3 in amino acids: CATSFGQGSNQPQHF. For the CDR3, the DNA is TGTGCCACCTCATTCGGACAGGGGAGCAATCAGCCCCAGCATTTT.

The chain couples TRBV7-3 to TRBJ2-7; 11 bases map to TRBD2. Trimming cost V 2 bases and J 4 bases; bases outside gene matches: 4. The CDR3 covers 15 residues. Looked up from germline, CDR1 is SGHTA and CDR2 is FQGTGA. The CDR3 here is CASSLVAGGTYEQYF. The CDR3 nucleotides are TGTGCCAGCAGCTTAGTAGCGGGAGGGACTTACGAGCAGTACTTC.

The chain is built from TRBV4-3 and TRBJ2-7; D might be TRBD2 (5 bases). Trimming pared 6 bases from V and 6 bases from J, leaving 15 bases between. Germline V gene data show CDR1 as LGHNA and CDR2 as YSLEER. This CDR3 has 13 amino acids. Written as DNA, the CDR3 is TGCGCCAGCAGTGAAGCATACGGAGGCGAGCAGTACTTC. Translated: CASSEAYGGEQYF.

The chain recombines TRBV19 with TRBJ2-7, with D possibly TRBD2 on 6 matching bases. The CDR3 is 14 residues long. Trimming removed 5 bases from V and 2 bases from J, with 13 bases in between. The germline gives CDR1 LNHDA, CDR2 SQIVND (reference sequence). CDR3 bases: TGTGCCAGTAGTGGCGGAGGGTTACCCTACGAGCAGTACTTC. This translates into CASSGGGLPYEQYF.

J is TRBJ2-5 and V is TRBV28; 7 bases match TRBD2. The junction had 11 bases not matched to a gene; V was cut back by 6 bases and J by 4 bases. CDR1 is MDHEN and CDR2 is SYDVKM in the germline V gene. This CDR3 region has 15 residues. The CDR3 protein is CASSEMRRGRETQYF. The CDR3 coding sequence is TGTGCCAGCAGCGAGATGAGGCGGGGGAGAGAGACCCAGTACTTC.

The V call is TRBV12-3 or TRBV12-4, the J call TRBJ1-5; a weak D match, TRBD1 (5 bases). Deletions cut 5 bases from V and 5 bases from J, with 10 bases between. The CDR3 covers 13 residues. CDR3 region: CASSPGGYQPQHF. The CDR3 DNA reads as TGTGCCAGCAGTCCCGGGGGATATCAGCCCCAGCATTTT.

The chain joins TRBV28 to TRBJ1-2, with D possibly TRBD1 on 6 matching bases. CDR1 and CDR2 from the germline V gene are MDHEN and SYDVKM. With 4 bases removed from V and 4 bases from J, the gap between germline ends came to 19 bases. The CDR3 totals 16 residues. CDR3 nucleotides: TGTGCCAGCAGTTCTCTATCCTCAGGGGAAGGCTATGGCTACACCTTC. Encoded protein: CASSSLSSGEGYGYTF.

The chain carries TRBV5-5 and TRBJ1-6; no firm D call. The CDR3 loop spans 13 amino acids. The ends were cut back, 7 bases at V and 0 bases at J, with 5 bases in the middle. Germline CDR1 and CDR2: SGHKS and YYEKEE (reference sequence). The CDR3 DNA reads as TGTGCCAGCGCGCCCTCCTATAATTCACCCCTCCACTTT. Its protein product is CASAPSYNSPLHF. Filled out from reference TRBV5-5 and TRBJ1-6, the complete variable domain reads DAGVTQSPTHLIKTRGQQVTLRCSPISGHKSVSWYQQVLGQGPQFIFQYYEKEERGRGNFPDRFSARQFPNYSSELNVNALLLGDSALYLCASAPSYNSPLHFGNGTRLTVT.

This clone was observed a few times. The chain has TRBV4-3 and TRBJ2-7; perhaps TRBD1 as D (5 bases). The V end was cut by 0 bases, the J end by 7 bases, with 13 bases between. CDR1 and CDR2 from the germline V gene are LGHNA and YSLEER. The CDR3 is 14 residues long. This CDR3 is CASSQDRQGWEQYF. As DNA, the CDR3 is TGCGCCAGCAGCCAAGATCGTCAGGGCTGGGAGCAGTACTTC.

The CDR3 spells CASRGRTGNQPQHF. CDR3 coding DNA: TGTGCCAGCAGGGGCCGGACAGGCAATCAGCCCCAGCATTTT. The chain combines TRBV27 with TRBJ1-5, with D tentatively TRBD1 (6 bases). The V end lost 6 bases, the J end lost 2 bases, and 11 bases lay between the germline ends. Per the germline V gene, CDR1 is MNHEY and CDR2 is SMNVEV (reference sequence). The CDR3 has 14 residues.

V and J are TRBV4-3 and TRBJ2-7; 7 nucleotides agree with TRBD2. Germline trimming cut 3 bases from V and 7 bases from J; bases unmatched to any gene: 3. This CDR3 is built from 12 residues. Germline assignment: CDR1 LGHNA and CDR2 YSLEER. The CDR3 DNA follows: TGCGCCAGCAGCCACCCCGGGGGGGAGCAGTACTTC. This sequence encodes CASSHPGGEQYF.

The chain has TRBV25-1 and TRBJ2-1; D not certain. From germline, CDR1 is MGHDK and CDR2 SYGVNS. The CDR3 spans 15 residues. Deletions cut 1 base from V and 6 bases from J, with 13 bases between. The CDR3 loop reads CASSELGERGNEQFF. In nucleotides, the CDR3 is TGTGCCAGCAGTGAATTAGGAGAAAGAGGCAATGAGCAGTTCTTC. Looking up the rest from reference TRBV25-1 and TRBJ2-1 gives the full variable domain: EADIYQTPRYLVIGTGKKITLECSQTMGHDKMYWYQQDPGMELHLIHYSYGVNSTEKGDLSSESTVSRIRTEHFPLTLESARPSHTSQYLCASSELGERGNEQFFGPGTRLTVL.

CDR3 DNA: TGTGCCAGTAGTCCTAACAGGGGCAAGGGGCCCCAGCATTTT. Amino acids: CASSPNRGKGPQHF. The rearrangement uses TRBV19 and TRBJ1-5, with 7 positions matching TRBD1. CDR3 length: 14 amino acids. V lost 5 bases to trimming and J lost 9 bases; unmatched junction nucleotides: 10. Germline V lookup: CDR1 LNHDA, CDR2 SQIVND (reference sequence).

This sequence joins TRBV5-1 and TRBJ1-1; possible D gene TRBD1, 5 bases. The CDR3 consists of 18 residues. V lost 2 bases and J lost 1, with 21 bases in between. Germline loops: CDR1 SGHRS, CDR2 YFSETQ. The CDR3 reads CASSLMVRLTEPNTEAFF. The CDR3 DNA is TGCGCCAGCAGCTTAATGGTACGGTTGACAGAGCCGAACACTGAAGCTTTCTTT.

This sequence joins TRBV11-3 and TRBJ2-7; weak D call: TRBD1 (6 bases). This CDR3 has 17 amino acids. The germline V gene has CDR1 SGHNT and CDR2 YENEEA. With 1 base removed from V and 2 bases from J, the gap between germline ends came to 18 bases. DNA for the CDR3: TGTGCCAGCAGCTTAGGCGCGGATTCGACAGGTACCTACGAGCAGTACTTC. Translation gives CASSLGADSTGTYEQYF.

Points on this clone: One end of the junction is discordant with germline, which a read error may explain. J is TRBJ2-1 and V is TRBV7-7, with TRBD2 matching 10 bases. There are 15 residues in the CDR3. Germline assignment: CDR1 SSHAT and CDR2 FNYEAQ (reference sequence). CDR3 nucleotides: TGTGCTAGCAGCTTAAGAGCGGGAGGGGTCAATGAGCAGTTCTTC. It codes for CASSLRAGGVNEQFF.

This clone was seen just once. CDR3 amino acids: CASSPRLTNEQFF. The CDR3 coding sequence is TGTGCCAGCTCACCACGGCTTACCAATGAGCAGTTCTTC. This chain links TRBV18 with TRBJ2-1, with D uncertain. CDR1 KGHSH and CDR2 LQKENI come from the germline V gene. CDR3 length: 13 amino acids. The V end was cut by 1 base, the J end by 6 bases, with 7 bases between.

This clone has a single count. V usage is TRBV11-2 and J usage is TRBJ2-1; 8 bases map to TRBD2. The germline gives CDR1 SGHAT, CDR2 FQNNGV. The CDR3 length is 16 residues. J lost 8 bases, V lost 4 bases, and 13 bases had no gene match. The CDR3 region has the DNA TGTGCCAGCAGCTGGTCGATACGGGGGGGCACGGATGAGCAGTTCTTC. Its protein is CASSWSIRGGTDEQFF.

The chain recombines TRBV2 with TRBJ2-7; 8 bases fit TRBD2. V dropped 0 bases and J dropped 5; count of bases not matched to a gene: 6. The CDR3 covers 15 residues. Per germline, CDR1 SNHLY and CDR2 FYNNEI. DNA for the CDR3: TGTGCCAGCAGTGAAGCTACAGCGGGAGTACACGAGCAGTACTTC. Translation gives CASSEATAGVHEQYF.

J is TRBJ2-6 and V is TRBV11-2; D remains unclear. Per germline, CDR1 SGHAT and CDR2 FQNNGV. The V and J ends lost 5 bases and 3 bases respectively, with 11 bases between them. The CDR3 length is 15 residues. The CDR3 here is CASSPPPVGANVLTF. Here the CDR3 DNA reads TGTGCCAGCAGCCCCCCACCGGTTGGGGCCAACGTCCTGACTTTC.

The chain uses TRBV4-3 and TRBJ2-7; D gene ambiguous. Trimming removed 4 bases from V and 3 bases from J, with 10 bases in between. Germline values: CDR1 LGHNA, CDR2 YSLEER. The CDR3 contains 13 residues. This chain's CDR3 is CASSPANGYEQYF. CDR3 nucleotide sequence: TGCGCCAGCAGCCCCGCGAATGGCTACGAGCAGTACTTC.

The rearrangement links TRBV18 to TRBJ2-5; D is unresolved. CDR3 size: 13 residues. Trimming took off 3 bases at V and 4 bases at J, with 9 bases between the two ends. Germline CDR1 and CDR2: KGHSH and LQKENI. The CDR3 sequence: CASSPPSGETQYF. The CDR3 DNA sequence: TGTGCCAGCTCACCCCCTTCGGGAGAGACCCAGTACTTC.

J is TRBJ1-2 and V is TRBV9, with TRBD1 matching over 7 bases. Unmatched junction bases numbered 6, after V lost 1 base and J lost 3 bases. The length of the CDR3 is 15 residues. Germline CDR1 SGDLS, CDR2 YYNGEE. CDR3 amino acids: CASSVTGVGDYGYTF. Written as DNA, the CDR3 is TGTGCCAGCAGCGTAACAGGGGTGGGGGACTATGGCTACACCTTC.

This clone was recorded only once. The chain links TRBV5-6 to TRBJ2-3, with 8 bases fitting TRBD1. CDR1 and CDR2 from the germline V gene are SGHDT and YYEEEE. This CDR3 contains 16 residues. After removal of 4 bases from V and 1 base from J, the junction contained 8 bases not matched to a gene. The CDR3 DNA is TGTGCCAGCAGCGGACGGACAGGGTATGGCACAGATACGCAGTATTTT. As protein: CASSGRTGYGTDTQYF.

In DNA, the CDR3 is TGTGCCAGCAGCAGAGGGGACAGCGAAGCTTTCTTT. Amino acid sequence: CASSRGDSEAFF. The chain couples TRBV5-4 to TRBJ1-1, with 7 bases identical to TRBD1. This CDR3 is built from 12 residues. Unmatched junction bases numbered 5, after V lost 4 bases and J lost 8 bases. Germline V gene lookup returns CDR1 SGHNT and CDR2 YYREEE (reference sequence).

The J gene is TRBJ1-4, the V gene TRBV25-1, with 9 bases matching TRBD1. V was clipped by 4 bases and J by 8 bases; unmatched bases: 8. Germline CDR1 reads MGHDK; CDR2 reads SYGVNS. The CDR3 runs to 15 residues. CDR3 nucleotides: TGTGCCAGCAGTGGTTGGACAGGGGTATGGGAAAAACTGTTTTTT. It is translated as CASSGWTGVWEKLFF.

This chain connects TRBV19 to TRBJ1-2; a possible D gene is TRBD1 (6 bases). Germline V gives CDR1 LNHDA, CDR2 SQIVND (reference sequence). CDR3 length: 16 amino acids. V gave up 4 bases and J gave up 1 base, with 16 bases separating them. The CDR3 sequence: CASSKKSGTLNYGYTF. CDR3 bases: TGTGCCAGTAGTAAGAAATCCGGGACACTTAACTATGGCTACACCTTC.

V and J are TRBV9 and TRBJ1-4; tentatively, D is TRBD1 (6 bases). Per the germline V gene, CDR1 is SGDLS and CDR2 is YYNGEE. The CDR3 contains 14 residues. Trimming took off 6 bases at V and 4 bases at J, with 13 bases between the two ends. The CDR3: CASNLRGFNEKLFF. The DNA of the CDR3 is TGTGCCAGCAACTTAAGGGGGTTTAATGAAAAACTGTTTTTT.

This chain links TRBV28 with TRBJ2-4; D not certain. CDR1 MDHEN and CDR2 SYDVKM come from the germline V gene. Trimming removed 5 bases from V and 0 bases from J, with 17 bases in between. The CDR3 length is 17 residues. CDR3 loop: CASSNKRLDLAKNIQYF. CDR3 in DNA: TGTGCCAGCAGTAATAAACGTCTAGACCTAGCCAAAAACATTCAGTACTTC.

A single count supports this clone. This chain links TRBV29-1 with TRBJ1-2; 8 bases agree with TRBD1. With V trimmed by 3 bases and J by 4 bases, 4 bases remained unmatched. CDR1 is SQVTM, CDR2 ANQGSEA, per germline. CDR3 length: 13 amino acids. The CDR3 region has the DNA TGCAGCGTTGATCGGGACAGGAGCTATGGCTACACCTTC. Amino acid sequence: CSVDRDRSYGYTF.

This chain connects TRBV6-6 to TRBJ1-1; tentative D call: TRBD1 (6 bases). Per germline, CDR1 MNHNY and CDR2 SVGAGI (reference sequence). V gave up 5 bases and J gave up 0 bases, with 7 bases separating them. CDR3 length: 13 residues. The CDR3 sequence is CASSRTVNTEAFF. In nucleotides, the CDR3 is TGTGCCAGCAGTCGGACAGTGAACACTGAAGCTTTCTTT.